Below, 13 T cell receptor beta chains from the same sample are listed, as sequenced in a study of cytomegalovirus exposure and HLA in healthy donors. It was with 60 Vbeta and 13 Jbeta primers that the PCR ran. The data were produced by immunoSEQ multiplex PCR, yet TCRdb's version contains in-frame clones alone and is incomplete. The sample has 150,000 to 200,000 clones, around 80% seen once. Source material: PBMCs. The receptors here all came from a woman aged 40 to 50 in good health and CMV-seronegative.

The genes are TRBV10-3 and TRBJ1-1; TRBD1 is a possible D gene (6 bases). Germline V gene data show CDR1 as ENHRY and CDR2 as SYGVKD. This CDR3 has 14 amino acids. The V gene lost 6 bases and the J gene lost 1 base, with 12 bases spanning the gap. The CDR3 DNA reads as TGTGCCATCAGACTACAGGGTCGGAACACTGAAGCTTTCTTT. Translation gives CAIRLQGRNTEAFF.

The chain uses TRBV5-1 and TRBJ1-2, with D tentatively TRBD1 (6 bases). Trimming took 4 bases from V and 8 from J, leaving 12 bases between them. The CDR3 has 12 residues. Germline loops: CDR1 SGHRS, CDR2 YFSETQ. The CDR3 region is CASSPSRGGYTF. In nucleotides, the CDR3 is TGCGCCAGCAGCCCTTCCAGGGGCGGCTACACCTTC.

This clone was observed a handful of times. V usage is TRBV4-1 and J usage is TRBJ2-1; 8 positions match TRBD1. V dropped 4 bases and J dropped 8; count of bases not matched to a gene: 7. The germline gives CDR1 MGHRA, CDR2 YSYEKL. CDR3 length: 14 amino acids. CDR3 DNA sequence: TGCGCCAGCAGCCCACCGGCAGGGGGCGATGAGCAGTTCTTC. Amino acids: CASSPPAGGDEQFF.

The CDR3 sequence is CASRYGLAGRNEQFF. The CDR3 nucleotides are TGTGCCAGCCGATACGGACTAGCGGGACGTAATGAGCAGTTCTTC. The V call is TRBV5-4, the J call TRBJ2-1; 12 positions match TRBD2. Germline loops: CDR1 SGHNT, CDR2 YYREEE (reference sequence). V lost 7 bases to trimming and J lost 7 bases; unmatched junction nucleotides: 9. This CDR3 contains 15 residues.

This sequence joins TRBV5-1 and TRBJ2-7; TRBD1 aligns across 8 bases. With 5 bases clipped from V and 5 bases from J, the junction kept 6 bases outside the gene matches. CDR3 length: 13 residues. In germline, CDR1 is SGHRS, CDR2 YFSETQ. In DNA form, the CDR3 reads TGCGCCAGCAGGCCAATGACAGGGGACGAGCAGTACTTC. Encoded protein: CASRPMTGDEQYF.

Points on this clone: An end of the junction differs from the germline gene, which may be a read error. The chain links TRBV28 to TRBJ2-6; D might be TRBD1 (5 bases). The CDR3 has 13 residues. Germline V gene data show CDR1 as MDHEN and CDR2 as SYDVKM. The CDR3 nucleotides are TGTGCCAGCATTGCATCTGGGGCCAACGGCCTGACTTTC. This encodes CASIASGANGLTF.

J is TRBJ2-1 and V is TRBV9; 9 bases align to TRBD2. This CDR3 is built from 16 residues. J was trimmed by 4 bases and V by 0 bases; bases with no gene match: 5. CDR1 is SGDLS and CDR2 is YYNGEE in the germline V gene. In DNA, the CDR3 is TGTGCCAGCAGCGTAGCTGGTAGCGGGGGTTACAATGAGCAGTTCTTC. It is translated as CASSVAGSGGYNEQFF.

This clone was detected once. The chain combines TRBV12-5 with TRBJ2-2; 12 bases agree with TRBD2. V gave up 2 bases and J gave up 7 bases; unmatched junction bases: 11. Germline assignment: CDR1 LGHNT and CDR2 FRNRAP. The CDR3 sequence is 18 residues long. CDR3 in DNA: TGTGCTAGTGGTTTGTCAAACCTAGCGGGGGGGCTAGGCGGGGAGCTGTTTTTT. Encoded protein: CASGLSNLAGGLGGELFF.

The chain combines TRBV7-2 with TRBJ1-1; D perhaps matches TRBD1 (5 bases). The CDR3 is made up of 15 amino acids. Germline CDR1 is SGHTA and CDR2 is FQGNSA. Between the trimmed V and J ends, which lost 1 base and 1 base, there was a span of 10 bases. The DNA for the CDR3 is TGTGCCAGCAGCTTAGATGGGGCGGCGAACACTGAAGCTTTCTTT. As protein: CASSLDGAANTEAFF.

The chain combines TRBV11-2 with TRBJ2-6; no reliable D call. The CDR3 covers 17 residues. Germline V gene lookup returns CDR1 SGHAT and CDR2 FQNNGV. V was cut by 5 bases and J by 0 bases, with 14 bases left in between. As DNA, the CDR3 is TGTGCCAGCAGCATGAGAGGATTAAACTCTGGGGCCAACGTCCTGACTTTC. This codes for CASSMRGLNSGANVLTF.

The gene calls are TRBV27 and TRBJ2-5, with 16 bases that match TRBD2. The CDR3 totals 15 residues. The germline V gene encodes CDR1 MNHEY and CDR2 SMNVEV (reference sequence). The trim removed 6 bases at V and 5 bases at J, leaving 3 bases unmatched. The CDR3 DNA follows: TGTGCCAGCAGGGGGGGACTAGCGGGAGGGGAGACCCAGTACTTC. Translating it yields CASRGGLAGGETQYF.

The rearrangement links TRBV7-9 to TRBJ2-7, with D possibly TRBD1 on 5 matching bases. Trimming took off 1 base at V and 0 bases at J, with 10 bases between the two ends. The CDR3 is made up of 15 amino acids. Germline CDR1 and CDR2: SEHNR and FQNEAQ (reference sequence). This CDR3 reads CASSLVLGPSYEQYF. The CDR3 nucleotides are TGTGCCAGCAGCTTAGTTTTGGGGCCCTCCTACGAGCAGTACTTC.

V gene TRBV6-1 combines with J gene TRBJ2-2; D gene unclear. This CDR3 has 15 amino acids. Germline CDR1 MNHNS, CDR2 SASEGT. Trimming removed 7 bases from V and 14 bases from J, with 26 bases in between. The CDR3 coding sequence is TGTGCCAGCAAGGCCGACGTGGGCGTCTGGAACCCTCTGTTTTTT. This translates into CASKADVGVWNPLFF.